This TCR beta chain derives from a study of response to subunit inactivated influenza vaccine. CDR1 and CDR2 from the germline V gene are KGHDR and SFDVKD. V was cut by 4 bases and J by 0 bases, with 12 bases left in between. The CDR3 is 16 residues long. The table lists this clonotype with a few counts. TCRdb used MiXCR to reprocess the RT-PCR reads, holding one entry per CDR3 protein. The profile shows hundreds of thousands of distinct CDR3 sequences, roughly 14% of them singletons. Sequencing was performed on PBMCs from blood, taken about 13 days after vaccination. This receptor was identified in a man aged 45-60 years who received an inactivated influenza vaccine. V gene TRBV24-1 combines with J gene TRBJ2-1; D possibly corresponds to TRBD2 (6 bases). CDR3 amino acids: CATSEAGLSSYNEQFF. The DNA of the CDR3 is TGTGCCACCAGTGAGGCGGGGCTTAGCTCCTACAATGAGCAGTTCTTC.